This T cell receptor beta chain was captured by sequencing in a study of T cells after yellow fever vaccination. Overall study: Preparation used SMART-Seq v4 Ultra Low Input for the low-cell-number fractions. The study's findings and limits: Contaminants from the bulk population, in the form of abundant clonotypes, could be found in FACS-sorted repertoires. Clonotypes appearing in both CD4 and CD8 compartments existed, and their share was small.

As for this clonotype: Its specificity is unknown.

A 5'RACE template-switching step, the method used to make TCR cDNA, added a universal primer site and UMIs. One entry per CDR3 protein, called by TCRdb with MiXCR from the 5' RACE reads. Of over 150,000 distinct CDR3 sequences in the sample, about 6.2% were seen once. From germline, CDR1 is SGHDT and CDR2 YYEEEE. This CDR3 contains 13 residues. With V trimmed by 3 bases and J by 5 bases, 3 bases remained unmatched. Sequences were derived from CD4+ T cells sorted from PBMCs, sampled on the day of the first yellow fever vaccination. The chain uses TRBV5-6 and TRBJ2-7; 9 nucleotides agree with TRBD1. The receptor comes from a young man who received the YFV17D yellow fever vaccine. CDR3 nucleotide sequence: TGTGCCAGCAGCTCGGACAGGGGCCACGAGCAGTACTTC. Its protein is CASSSDRGHEQYF.